This T cell receptor (beta chain) was sequenced in a study of T cells in Graves' hyperthyroidism and ophthalmopathy. This clonotype was seen a handful of times. Its antigen is not known. The V and J ends lost 1 base and 0 bases respectively, with 7 bases between them. Per the germline V gene, CDR1 is GTSNPN and CDR2 is SVGIG (reference sequence). The CDR3 consists of 13 residues. RNA transcripts yielded amplified TCR beta CDR3 regions. First-round RT-PCR targeting the TCR CDR3 was performed with the HTBI primer set. TCRdb passed the multiplex PCR reads through MiXCR, listing each CDR3 protein once. The sample records approximately 95,000 distinct CDR3 sequences, about 40% being singletons. Patients were aged 18 to 65, had disease duration under 2 months, and had newly diagnosed hyperthyroidism. Reasons for excluding patients were uncontrolled infection, other autoimmune disease, pregnancy or lactation.

Study-level findings and limits: In blood, most of the thyroid clonotypes expanded above 0.001 were also present.

This chain connects TRBV30 to TRBJ2-7; possible D gene TRBD1, 6 bases. The sequenced sample consisted of peripheral blood or thyroid tissue (not recorded which). This sequence was found in a woman aged 25-40 years with Graves' hyperthyroidism. CDR3 nucleotide sequence: TGTGCCTGGAGTGAGGGGGTCTCCTACGAGCAGTACTTC. It translates to CAWSEGVSYEQYF.